The present T cell receptor (beta chain) was sequenced within a study of blood T cell repertoires in COVID-19. Study summary: Acute and convalescent COVID-19 specimens originated in the United States, Italy and Spain. Nucleic acid was either cDNA or gDNA, and it came from T cells, B-cell-depleted T cells, or PBMCs.

Using immunoSEQ multiplex PCR, the repertoire was profiled, and TCRdb retains in-frame clones only, with some absent. The sample carries 250,000 or so clones, roughly nine tenths recorded once. The V and J ends lost 0 bases and 1 base, in that order; junction bases with no gene match: 3. This CDR3 has 15 residues. The germline CDR1 and CDR2 sequences are SGHRS and YFSETQ. Specimen: peripheral blood. This clonotype was obtained from a woman aged 40 to 50 who had recovered from COVID-19. The chain is built from TRBV5-1 and TRBJ2-5, with 7 bases lining up with TRBD1. The CDR3 loop is CASSLGGQSQETQYF. The CDR3 bases are TGCGCCAGCAGCTTGGGGGGACAGAGCCAAGAGACCCAGTACTTC.